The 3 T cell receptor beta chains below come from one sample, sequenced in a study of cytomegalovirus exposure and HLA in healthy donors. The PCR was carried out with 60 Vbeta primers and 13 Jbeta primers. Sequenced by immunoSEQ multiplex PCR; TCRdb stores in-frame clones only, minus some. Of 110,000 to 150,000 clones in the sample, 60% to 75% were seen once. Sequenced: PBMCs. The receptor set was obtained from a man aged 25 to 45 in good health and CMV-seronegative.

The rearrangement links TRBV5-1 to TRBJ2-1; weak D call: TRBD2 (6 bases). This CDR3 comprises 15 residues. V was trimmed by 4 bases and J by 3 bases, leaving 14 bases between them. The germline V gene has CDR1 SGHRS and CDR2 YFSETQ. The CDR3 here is CASSLGGGNYNEQFF. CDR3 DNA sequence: TGCGCCAGCAGCCTGGGGGGAGGTAACTACAATGAGCAGTTCTTC.

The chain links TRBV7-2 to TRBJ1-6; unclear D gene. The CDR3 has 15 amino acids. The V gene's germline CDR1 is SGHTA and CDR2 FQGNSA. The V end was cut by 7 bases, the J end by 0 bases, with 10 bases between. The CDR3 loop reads CASTIMSSYNSPLHF. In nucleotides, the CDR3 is TGTGCCAGCACCATCATGAGCTCCTATAATTCACCCCTCCACTTT. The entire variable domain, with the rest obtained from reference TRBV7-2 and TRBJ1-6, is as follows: GAGVSQSPSNKVTEKGKDVELRCDPISGHTALYWYRQSLGQGLEFLIYFQGNSAPDKSGLPSDRFSAERTGGSVSTLTIQRTQQEDSAVYLCASTIMSSYNSPLHFGNGTRLTVT.

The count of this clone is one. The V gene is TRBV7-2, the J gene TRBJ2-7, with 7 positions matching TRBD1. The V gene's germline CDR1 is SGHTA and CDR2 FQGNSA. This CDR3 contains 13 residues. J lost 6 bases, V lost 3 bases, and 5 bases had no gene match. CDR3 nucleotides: TGTGCCAGCAGCTTGAAGACAGGGCTCGAGCAGTACTTC. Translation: CASSLKTGLEQYF. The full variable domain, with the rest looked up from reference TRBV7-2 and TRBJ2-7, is GAGVSQSPSNKVTEKGKDVELRCDPISGHTALYWYRQSLGQGLEFLIYFQGNSAPDKSGLPSDRFSAERTGGSVSTLTIQRTQQEDSAVYLCASSLKTGLEQYFGPGTRLTVT.